The 14 T cell receptor beta chains below come from one sample, sequenced in a study of T-cell reconstitution after alpha-beta-depleted transplantation in children (dated by TCRdb to about 2016). The library was prepared using PCR. TCRdb records Illumina HiSeq 2500 as the sequencer. Molecular barcoding was employed in the preparation of TCR libraries, with unique molecular identifiers being used to normalize TCRbeta repertoire quantification. TCRdb handled the public reads itself, with Q25 trimming in fastp and clone calling in MiXCR, and kept productive beta chains. Merged by CDR3 protein, the rows form single entries marked with the most common genes and DNA. In all, the sample holds 450,000 to 700,000 distinct CDR3 sequences, and over 20% of those were seen once. The biggest ten clones account for 36% of the sample. Per the publication, the treatment or condition label means: allogeneic hematopoietic cell transplantation with graft depleted of TCRalphabeta T cells and CD19 B cells.

The material sequenced was PBMCs, taken before TCRalphabeta/CD19-depleted stem cell transplant. The origin of the receptors is a boy in the first two years of life with Wiskott-Aldrich syndrome, due to receive a stem cell transplant.

The J gene is TRBJ1-5, the V gene TRBV27; 7 bases align to TRBD1. The V segment lost 5 bases and the J segment 2 bases; nucleotides outside the gene matches: 9. CDR1 MNHEY and CDR2 SMNVEV come from the germline V gene (reference sequence). This CDR3 is 16 amino acids long. Here the CDR3 DNA reads TGTGCCAGCAGTCCCCACAGGGGCCCGGGCAATCAGCCCCAGCATTTT. It specifies CASSPHRGPGNQPQHF.

A single count supports this clonotype. V is TRBV2 and J is TRBJ2-4, with D possibly matching TRBD2 (5 bases). The CDR3 covers 18 residues. V lost 5 bases to trimming and J lost 2 bases, with 22 bases between them. Germline V CDR1 and CDR2: SNHLY, FYNNEI. CDR3 coding DNA: TGTGCCAGCAGTTTAATCCCCCTTCCCGGGATTACCAAAAACATTCAGTACTTC. The encoded protein is CASSLIPLPGITKNIQYF. The variable domain in full, completed from reference TRBV2 and TRBJ2-4, reads EPEVTQTPSHQVTQMGQEVILRCVPISNHLYFYWYRQILGQKVEFLVSFYNNEISEKSEIFDDQFSVERPDGSNFTLKIRSTKLEDSAMYFCASSLIPLPGITKNIQYFGAGTRLSVL.

This chain connects TRBV7-2 to TRBJ1-2, with 7 bases lining up with TRBD1. With V trimmed by 0 bases and J by 8 bases, 9 bases remained unmatched. From germline, CDR1 is SGHTA and CDR2 FQGNSA. This CDR3 comprises 15 residues. CDR3 in amino acids: CASSLAGVGGWGYTF. For the CDR3, the DNA is TGTGCCAGCAGCTTAGCGGGCGTAGGGGGCTGGGGCTACACCTTC.

This clonotype was counted only a few times. The V gene is TRBV4-1, the J gene TRBJ2-7; 7 bases line up with TRBD1. J gave up 7 bases and V 2 bases, and 11 bases lay outside the gene matches. The germline CDR1 and CDR2 sequences are MGHRA and YSYEKL. CDR3 size: 15 residues. This chain's CDR3 is CASSQMTGWIGEQYF. The CDR3 DNA sequence: TGCGCCAGCAGCCAAATGACAGGGTGGATAGGAGAGCAGTACTTC.

This clonotype was counted between two and nine times. CDR3 sequence reads: CSAPAVSSYNEQFF. DNA of the CDR3: TGCAGTGCCCCCGCTGTGAGCTCCTACAATGAGCAGTTCTTC. The rearrangement joins TRBV20-1 to TRBJ2-1; no clear D gene. Trimming cost V 6 bases and J 0 bases, with 12 bases left between them. Germline V gene lookup returns CDR1 DFQATT and CDR2 SNEGSKA (reference sequence). The CDR3 length is 14 residues.

A remark on this clonotype: The conserved final phenylalanine or tryptophan is absent from the CDR3, which likely points to a read error. This chain uses TRBV7-9 with TRBJ2-7; 11 nucleotides match TRBD2. The CDR3 contains 14 residues. The junction had 10 bases not matched to a gene; V was cut back by 6 bases and J by 9 bases. CDR1 SEHNR and CDR2 FQNEAQ come from the germline V gene (reference sequence). Here the CDR3 reads CASSLNTGTSGQYL. In DNA, the CDR3 is TGTGCCAGCAGTTTAAACACCGGGACTAGCGGGCAGTACCTC.

The chain combines TRBV5-1 with TRBJ2-5; 12 bases agree with TRBD2. CDR1 and CDR2 from the germline V gene are SGHRS and YFSETQ. Unmatched junction bases numbered 3, after V lost 4 bases and J lost 2 bases. This CDR3 spans 15 amino acids. The CDR3 DNA sequence: TGCGCCAGCAGCATTGGGACTAGCGGGCAAGAGACCCAGTACTTC. This codes for CASSIGTSGQETQYF. The full variable domain, its missing parts supplied by reference TRBV5-1 and TRBJ2-5, is KAGVTQTPRYLIKTRGQQVTLSCSPISGHRSVSWYQQTPGQGLQFLFEYFSETQRNKGNFPGRFSGRQFSNSRSEMNVSTLELGDSALYLCASSIGTSGQETQYFGPGTRLLVL.

This clonotype was detected only a few times. CDR3 in DNA: TGCGCCAGCAGCATCATGACTAGCGGGCTGAGCACAGATACGCAGTATTTT. This gives the protein CASSIMTSGLSTDTQYF. The V call is TRBV5-1, the J call TRBJ2-3; 10 bases are a match to TRBD2. The CDR3 runs to 17 residues. The junction had 8 bases not matched to a gene; V was cut back by 4 bases and J by 0 bases. CDR1 is SGHRS, CDR2 YFSETQ, per germline.

This clonotype was detected a few times. The V gene is TRBV20-1, the J gene TRBJ2-1, with D tentatively TRBD2 (6 bases). Germline CDR1 is DFQATT and CDR2 is SNEGSKA (reference sequence). Trimming removed 6 bases at V and 0 bases at J, with 12 bases between. This CDR3 region has 14 residues. The CDR3 DNA is TGCAGTGCAAGGACTACCAGCTCCTACAATGAGCAGTTCTTC. Amino acid sequence: CSARTTSSYNEQFF.

CDR3 in amino acids: CATQAVAGGGTQYF. In DNA, the CDR3 is TGTGCCACCCAGGCGGTAGCGGGAGGCGGTACGCAGTATTTT. The chain recombines TRBV24-1 with TRBJ2-3, with TRBD2 identical over 10 bases. With 9 bases clipped from V and 8 bases from J, the junction kept 10 bases outside the gene matches. This CDR3 spans 14 amino acids. Germline V lookup: CDR1 KGHDR, CDR2 SFDVKD.

V and J are TRBV5-1 and TRBJ2-1; D not resolved. V lost 0 bases, J lost 0 bases, and 10 bases lay in between. Germline CDR1 and CDR2: SGHRS and YFSETQ. The CDR3 loop spans 16 amino acids. CDR3 DNA: TGCGCCAGCAGCTTGGACAGCGCTTCCTCCTACAATGAGCAGTTCTTC. Translation gives CASSLDSASSYNEQFF. The variable domain in full, completed from reference TRBV5-1 and TRBJ2-1, reads KAGVTQTPRYLIKTRGQQVTLSCSPISGHRSVSWYQQTPGQGLQFLFEYFSETQRNKGNFPGRFSGRQFSNSRSEMNVSTLELGDSALYLCASSLDSASSYNEQFFGPGTRLTVL.

This clonotype has only a few counts. CDR3 loop: CSATQTGGAGGNTIYF. CDR3 nucleotides: TGCAGTGCTACCCAGACAGGGGGCGCAGGGGGAAACACCATATATTTT. The chain is built from TRBV20-1 and TRBJ1-3; 10 bases are shared with TRBD1. The CDR3 runs 16 residues. V was clipped by 4 bases and J by 4 bases; unmatched bases: 10. The germline V gene has CDR1 DFQATT and CDR2 SNEGSKA (reference sequence).

This chain connects TRBV5-1 to TRBJ2-5; the D gene is possibly TRBD1 (6 bases). The V and J ends lost 4 bases and 7 bases respectively, with 17 bases between them. This CDR3 is built from 14 residues. Germline-derived CDR1 and CDR2 are SGHRS and YFSETQ. DNA of the CDR3: TGCGCCAGCAGCCAATCAACAGGGATGGGGACCCAGTACTTC. Residues: CASSQSTGMGTQYF. Complete variable domain (other parts from reference TRBV5-1 and TRBJ2-5): KAGVTQTPRYLIKTRGQQVTLSCSPISGHRSVSWYQQTPGQGLQFLFEYFSETQRNKGNFPGRFSGRQFSNSRSEMNVSTLELGDSALYLCASSQSTGMGTQYFGPGTRLLVL.

In its sample, this clonotype was seen a few times. The CDR3 reads CASSLQGQHPPFGYGYTF. The CDR3 DNA reads as TGCGCCAGCAGCTTGCAGGGACAGCATCCACCCTTCGGCTATGGCTACACCTTC. The V gene is TRBV5-1, the J gene TRBJ1-2, with 7 bases identical to TRBD1. Germline values: CDR1 SGHRS, CDR2 YFSETQ. The CDR3 consists of 18 residues. V shed 1 base, J shed 4 bases, and the junction held 16 bases outside the gene matches.